Below are 26 T cell receptor beta chains sequenced from a single sample in a study of control samples from healthy donors and cancer patients. The table came from immunoSEQ multiplex PCR; TCRdb's copy has only in-frame clones and leaves some out. The table has roughly 130,000 clones, 88% seen once. The sequencing sample was made of blood. The source of these receptors is a woman in her twenties or thirties in good health.

This clone was seen a handful of times. This chain connects TRBV7-9 to TRBJ1-1; 7 nucleotides line up with TRBD1. V lost 2 bases and J lost 5; bases outside the gene matches: 5. Germline V gene lookup returns CDR1 SEHNR and CDR2 FQNEAQ (reference sequence). The CDR3 length is 14 residues. The CDR3 nucleotides read TGTGCCAGCAGCTTACCAGCAGGGGGGACTGAAGCTTTCTTT. Amino acid sequence: CASSLPAGGTEAFF.

The V and J genes are TRBV6-1 and TRBJ1-5; D call uncertain. V was clipped by 2 bases and J by 11 bases, with 10 bases between them. This CDR3 comprises 12 residues. The germline gives CDR1 MNHNS, CDR2 SASEGT. CDR3 sequence (DNA): TGTGCCAGCAGTGAAAGGGTCTGGGCCCAGCATTTT. Encoded protein: CASSERVWAQHF.

The gene calls are TRBV7-9 and TRBJ2-5; 10 positions agree with TRBD2. This CDR3 is built from 16 residues. The ends lost 5 bases at V and 5 bases at J; junction bases unmatched: 11. CDR1 SEHNR and CDR2 FQNEAQ come from the germline V gene (reference sequence). The CDR3 protein is CASSPNYSGRLETQYF. In DNA form, the CDR3 reads TGTGCCAGCAGCCCAAACTATAGCGGGAGGTTGGAGACCCAGTACTTC.

The J gene is TRBJ2-3, the V gene TRBV5-1; tentative D call: TRBD2 (6 bases). The CDR3 covers 16 residues. V was cut by 0 bases and J by 1 base, with 12 bases left in between. CDR1 SGHRS and CDR2 YFSETQ come from the germline V gene. The CDR3 DNA reads as TGCGCCAGCAGCTTGGGGGCGGGACGGGGCACAGATACGCAGTATTTT. It codes for CASSLGAGRGTDTQYF. Full variable domain (outside the CDR3, taken from reference TRBV5-1 and TRBJ2-3): KAGVTQTPRYLIKTRGQQVTLSCSPISGHRSVSWYQQTPGQGLQFLFEYFSETQRNKGNFPGRFSGRQFSNSRSEMNVSTLELGDSALYLCASSLGAGRGTDTQYFGPGTRLTVL.

The chain employs TRBV7-8 and TRBJ2-7; D remains unclear. Germline-derived CDR1 and CDR2 are SGHVS and FQNEAQ. The V and J ends lost 6 bases and 0 bases respectively, with 15 bases between them. The CDR3 runs to 15 residues. This CDR3 is CASRPGQPSSYEQYF. The CDR3 DNA follows: TGTGCCAGCAGGCCAGGTCAGCCGAGCTCCTACGAGCAGTACTTC.

The chain combines TRBV5-1 with TRBJ2-7; D gene uncertain. The ends were cut back, 0 bases at V and 0 bases at J, with 10 bases in the middle. Germline CDR1 is SGHRS and CDR2 is YFSETQ. The CDR3 covers 15 residues. The CDR3: CASSLAGKGSYEQYF. CDR3 DNA: TGCGCCAGCAGCTTGGCTGGGAAGGGCTCCTACGAGCAGTACTTC.

The chain has TRBV11-2 and TRBJ1-2, with D maybe TRBD1 (6 bases). CDR1 and CDR2 (germline): SGHAT, FQNNGV. V was shortened by 7 bases and J by 0 bases, with 15 bases between the two germline ends. The CDR3 totals 15 residues. The CDR3 loop reads CASTNGGGTNYGYTF. CDR3 sequence (DNA): TGTGCCAGCACAAACGGAGGGGGGACTAACTATGGCTACACCTTC.

The CDR3 DNA reads as TGTGCCAGTCGGAATGGGGGAGCGAGCTCCTACAATGAGCAGTTCTTC. Its protein is CASRNGGASSYNEQFF. The chain combines TRBV19 with TRBJ2-1, with D perhaps assigned TRBD1 or TRBD2 (5 bases each). The CDR3 has 16 amino acids. Deletions cut 8 bases from V and 0 bases from J, with 17 bases between. Germline CDR1 reads LNHDA; CDR2 reads SQIVND (reference sequence).

Details on this clone: Likely a read error: the CDR3 ends without its conserved phenylalanine or tryptophan. This chain connects TRBV3-1 (or the pseudogene TRBV3-2) to TRBJ2-3; a weak D match, TRBD2 (5 bases). This CDR3 is 16 amino acids long. V gave up 4 bases and J gave up 0 bases, with 14 bases separating them. The germline gives CDR1 LGHDT, CDR2 YNNKEL (reference sequence). In DNA, the CDR3 is TGTGCCAGCAGCCGGGTGAGGTCGGGGAGCACAGATACGCAGTATCTT. This encodes CASSRVRSGSTDTQYL.

The chain couples TRBV7-2 to TRBJ1-4; weak D call: TRBD1 (6 bases). The V end lost 0 bases, the J end lost 7 bases, and 15 bases lay between the germline ends. The CDR3 loop spans 16 amino acids. Germline V gives CDR1 SGHTA, CDR2 FQGNSA. CDR3 sequence: CASSLALGAGGEKLFF. The CDR3 DNA sequence: TGTGCCAGCAGCTTAGCGTTGGGGGCCGGTGGTGAAAAACTGTTTTTT.

V usage is TRBV29-1 and J usage is TRBJ2-1, with D tentatively TRBD2 (6 bases). V was cut by 4 bases and J by 1 base, with 11 bases left in between. Germline CDR1 and CDR2: SQVTM and ANQGSEA. The CDR3 consists of 14 residues. The CDR3 sequence: CSVATGRSYNEQFF. The CDR3 DNA is TGCAGCGTTGCAACCGGGAGATCCTACAATGAGCAGTTCTTC.

A single count supports this clone. J is TRBJ2-3 and V is TRBV5-1; 10 positions match TRBD2. After removal of 5 bases from V and 0 bases from J, the junction contained 6 bases not matched to a gene. Germline values: CDR1 SGHRS, CDR2 YFSETQ. The CDR3 runs to 16 residues. The CDR3 nucleotides are TGCGCCAGCAGGACTAGCGGGTCTCTCAGCACAGATACGCAGTATTTT. It translates to CASRTSGSLSTDTQYF.

The chain joins TRBV9 to TRBJ2-1; a weak D match, TRBD2 (6 bases). Trimming pared 0 bases from V and 7 bases from J, leaving 17 bases between. There are 16 residues in the CDR3. Germline assignment: CDR1 SGDLS and CDR2 YYNGEE. The CDR3 loop is CASSVAPQEGQNEQFF. In nucleotides, the CDR3 is TGTGCCAGCAGCGTAGCCCCTCAGGAGGGCCAAAATGAGCAGTTCTTC.

This chain's CDR3 is CASSRDGVYGYTF. Written as DNA, the CDR3 is TGTGCCAGCAGTAGGGACGGCGTCTATGGCTACACCTTC. The chain joins TRBV6-6 to TRBJ1-2, with D maybe TRBD1 (5 bases). Germline values: CDR1 MNHNY, CDR2 SVGAGI (reference sequence). This CDR3 comprises 13 residues. V was shortened by 5 bases and J by 4 bases, with 11 bases between the two germline ends.

The chain uses TRBV18 and TRBJ2-3; no firm D call. The CDR3 sequence is 17 residues long. The V gene's germline CDR1 is KGHSH and CDR2 LQKENI. V lost 0 bases, J lost 3 bases, and 16 bases lay in between. CDR3 DNA sequence: TGTGCCAGCTCACCACCCCTGACAAGTAATACGACAGATACGCAGTATTTT. Protein product: CASSPPLTSNTTDTQYF.

This clone has just one count. The chain has TRBV4-2 and TRBJ1-5; D not certain. The V end lost 0 bases, the J end lost 1 base, and 7 bases lay between the germline ends. This CDR3 has 15 residues. Germline V gene data show CDR1 as LGHNA and CDR2 as YNFKEQ. The CDR3 protein is CASSQERQSNQPQHF. The CDR3 DNA is TGTGCCAGCAGCCAAGAAAGGCAGAGCAATCAGCCCCAGCATTTT.

The chain combines TRBV5-1 with TRBJ2-5; tentatively, D is TRBD2 (6 bases). V shed 4 bases and J shed 2 bases, with 12 bases lying between them. The CDR3 runs 14 residues. Germline CDR1 SGHRS, CDR2 YFSETQ. CDR3 amino acids: CASSPGGSQETQYF. In nucleotides, the CDR3 is TGCGCCAGCAGCCCCGGGGGAAGTCAAGAGACCCAGTACTTC.

The chain uses TRBV6-5 and TRBJ2-3; D remains unclear. V shed 5 bases and J shed 4 bases, with 4 bases lying between them. CDR1 is MNHEY, CDR2 SVGAGI, per germline. This CDR3 is 11 amino acids long. Written as DNA, the CDR3 is TGTGCCAGCAGTACGTCAGATACGCAGTATTTT. Its protein product is CASSTSDTQYF.

This sequence joins TRBV28 and TRBJ1-5; TRBD1 matches at 8 bases. The germline V gene has CDR1 MDHEN and CDR2 SYDVKM. The CDR3 sequence is 15 residues long. J lost 2 bases, V lost 5 bases, and 5 bases had no gene match. Written as DNA, the CDR3 is TGTGCCAGCAGTCTACAGGGGGGAGGCAATCAGCCCCAGCATTTT. It codes for CASSLQGGGNQPQHF.

The rearrangement links TRBV5-6 to TRBJ1-1, with TRBD1 identical over 7 bases. J lost 4 bases, V lost 2 bases, and 5 bases had no gene match. The CDR3 is 14 residues long. Per germline, CDR1 SGHDT and CDR2 YYEEEE. This CDR3 is CASSFPTGSTEAFF. CDR3 in DNA: TGTGCCAGCAGCTTCCCGACAGGGTCCACTGAAGCTTTCTTT.

The chain recombines TRBV7-8 with TRBJ2-1, with 7 bases lining up with TRBD1. Germline lookup yields CDR1 SGHVS and CDR2 FQNEAQ. The CDR3 covers 15 residues. J lost 4 bases, V lost 5 bases, and 8 bases had no gene match. Here the CDR3 reads CASSAPGTVYNEQFF. The CDR3 DNA reads TGTGCCAGCAGCGCGCCCGGGACAGTATACAATGAGCAGTTCTTC.

The chain carries TRBV6-5 and TRBJ1-1; D not certain. V gave up 2 bases and J gave up 4 bases, with 11 bases separating them. Germline CDR1 reads MNHEY; CDR2 reads SVGAGI. CDR3 size: 14 residues. The CDR3 here is CASSYDRSLTEAFF. The CDR3 DNA reads as TGTGCCAGCAGTTACGACCGATCACTCACTGAAGCTTTCTTT.

V usage is TRBV19 and J usage is TRBJ1-1; 10 nucleotides match TRBD1. V trimming: 6 bases; J trimming: 3 bases; junction bases outside the gene matches: 4. CDR1 is LNHDA, CDR2 SQIVND, per germline (reference sequence). This CDR3 spans 14 amino acids. The CDR3 region has the DNA TGTGCCAGTAGAAAAGGACAGGGGGACACTGAAGCTTTCTTT. This translates into CASRKGQGDTEAFF.

The rearrangement links TRBV27 to TRBJ1-6; TRBD1 might be the D (5 bases). The germline gives CDR1 MNHEY, CDR2 SMNVEV (reference sequence). V dropped 7 bases and J dropped 8 bases, with 15 bases sitting between them. This CDR3 comprises 14 residues. This CDR3 is CASTAGTQDSPLHF. As DNA, the CDR3 is TGTGCCAGCACCGCCGGGACGCAAGATTCACCCCTCCACTTT.

V usage is TRBV2 and J usage is TRBJ2-3, with 7 bases lining up with TRBD1. The CDR3 is made up of 15 amino acids. V lost 10 bases and J lost 1; bases outside the gene matches: 11. In germline, CDR1 is SNHLY, CDR2 FYNNEI. The CDR3 DNA reads as TGTGCCAACACTCCAACAGGGGTGGGCACAGATACGCAGTATTTT. As protein: CANTPTGVGTDTQYF.

The CDR3 sequence is CASSPPGQGERKLFF. The CDR3, as DNA: TGTGCCAGCAGTCCTCCGGGACAGGGCGAGCGAAAACTGTTTTTT. The chain has TRBV6-5 and TRBJ1-4; 9 bases agree with TRBD1. This CDR3 spans 15 amino acids. The germline V gene encodes CDR1 MNHEY and CDR2 SVGAGI. The ends lost 5 bases at V and 10 bases at J; junction bases unmatched: 11.